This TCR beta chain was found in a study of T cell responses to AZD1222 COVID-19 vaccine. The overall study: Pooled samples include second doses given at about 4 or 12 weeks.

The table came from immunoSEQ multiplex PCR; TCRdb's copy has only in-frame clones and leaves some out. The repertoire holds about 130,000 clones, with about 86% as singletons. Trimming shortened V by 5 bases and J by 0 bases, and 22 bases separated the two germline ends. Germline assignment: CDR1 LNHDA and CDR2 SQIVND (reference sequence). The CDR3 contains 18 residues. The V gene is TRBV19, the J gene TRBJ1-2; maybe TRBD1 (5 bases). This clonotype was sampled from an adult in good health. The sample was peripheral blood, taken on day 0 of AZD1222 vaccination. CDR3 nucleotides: TGTGCCAGTAGTTCGGAGGACCTTCAAGGGGTTACTAACTATGGCTACACCTTC. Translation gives CASSSEDLQGVTNYGYTF.